This T cell receptor (beta chain) was identified during a study of shared clonotypes between healthy human individuals. Trimming took 6 bases from V and 4 from J; bases not matched to a gene: 16. In germline, CDR1 is MDHEN, CDR2 SYDVKM. The CDR3 totals 17 residues. Each replicate PCR on the sorted subsets used 150 to 200 ng DNA (around 30,000 T cell genomes). The data were produced by immunoSEQ multiplex PCR, yet TCRdb's version contains in-frame clones alone and is incomplete. The table has fewer than 700,000 clones, 85% to 95% seen once. It was CD45RO-negative cells, positively selected for CCR7, that made up naive CD8 cells, with terminally differentiated effector memory CD45RA+ cells excluded.

The sequenced material came from naive CD8+ T cells sorted from blood. This chain uses TRBV28 with TRBJ1-1, with TRBD1 matching 8 bases. The origin of this receptor is a woman younger than 45 in good health. The CDR3 sequence is CASRNGQGDALGTEAFF. The CDR3 DNA follows: TGTGCCAGCAGAAATGGACAGGGTGACGCCCTTGGCACTGAAGCTTTCTTT. The full variable domain, in which reference TRBV28 and TRBJ1-1 provide the parts outside the CDR3, is DVKVTQSSRYLVKRTGEKVFLECVQDMDHENMFWYRQDPGLGLRLIYFSYDVKMKEKGDIPEGYSVSREKKERFSLILESASTNQTSMYLCASRNGQGDALGTEAFFGQGTRLTVV.